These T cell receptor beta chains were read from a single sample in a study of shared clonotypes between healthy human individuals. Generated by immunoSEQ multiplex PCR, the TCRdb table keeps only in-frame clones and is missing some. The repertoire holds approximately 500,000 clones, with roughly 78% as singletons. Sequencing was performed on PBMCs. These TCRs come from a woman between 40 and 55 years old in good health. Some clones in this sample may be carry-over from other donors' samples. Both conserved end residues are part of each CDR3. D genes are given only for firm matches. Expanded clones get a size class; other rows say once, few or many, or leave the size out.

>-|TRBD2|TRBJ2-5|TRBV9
CASSVVAGGTPETQYF
TGTGCCAGCAGCGTAGTCGCGGGAGGGACCCCAGAGACCCAGTACTTC
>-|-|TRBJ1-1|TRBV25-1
CASSSRENTEAFF
TGTGCCAGCAGCTCCAGGGAGAACACTGAAGCTTTCTTT
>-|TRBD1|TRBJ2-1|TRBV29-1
CSGGQGEYNEQFF
TGCAGCGGGGGACAGGGGGAATACAATGAGCAGTTCTTC
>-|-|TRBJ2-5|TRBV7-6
CASSVGETQYF
TGTGCCAGCAGCGTGGGGGAGACCCAGTACTTC
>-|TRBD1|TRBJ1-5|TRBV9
CASSAGTGGTQPQHF
TGTGCCAGCAGCGCCGGGACAGGGGGTACTCAGCCCCAGCATTTT
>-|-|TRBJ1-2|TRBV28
CASSGTYGYTF
TGTGCCAGCTCCGGGACTTATGGCTACACCTTC
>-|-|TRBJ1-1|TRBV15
CATSRYRVINTEAFF
TGTGCCACCAGCAGATACAGGGTCATTAACACTGAAGCTTTCTTT
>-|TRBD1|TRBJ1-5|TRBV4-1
CASSQGPGQGISQPQHF
TGCGCCAGCAGCCAAGGTCCAGGACAGGGGATAAGTCAGCCCCAGCATTTT
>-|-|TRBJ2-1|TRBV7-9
CASSLESQGNEQFF
TGTGCCAGCAGCTTAGAGAGCCAGGGGAATGAGCAGTTCTTC
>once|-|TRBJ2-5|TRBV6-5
CASSRPGAGETQYF
TGTGCCAGCAGTCGCCCGGGGGCGGGGGAGACCCAGTACTTC
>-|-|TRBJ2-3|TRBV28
CASSRRGPDTQYF
TGTGCCAGCAGCCGGAGGGGCCCAGATACGCAGTATTTT
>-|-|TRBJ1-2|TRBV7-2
CASSLEGSNYGYTF
TGTGCCAGCAGCTTAGAGGGCAGTAACTATGGCTACACCTTC
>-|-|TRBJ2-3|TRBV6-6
CASSYGQSTDTQYF
TGTGCCAGCAGTTACGGGCAGAGCACAGATACGCAGTATTTT
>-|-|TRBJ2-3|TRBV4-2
CASSQDRGAPDTQYF
TGTGCCAGCAGCCAAGATCGCGGAGCGCCAGATACGCAGTATTTT